One sample yielded the 30 T cell receptor beta chains listed below, sequenced in a study of blood T cell repertoires in COVID-19. Assay used: immunoSEQ multiplex PCR; TCRdb lists only in-frame clones, some missing. There are a few hundred thousand clones in the sample; 75% to 90% occur only once, and roughly 3.7% lies in the top ten. Source material: PBMCs or T cells enriched from blood (not recorded which). The receptors were sampled from a woman younger than 35 in a cohort exposed to, infected with or recovered from COVID-19 (not recorded which).

The chain has TRBV27 and TRBJ1-6; possible D gene TRBD1, 6 bases. Germline V CDR1 and CDR2: MNHEY, SMNVEV (reference sequence). Trimming took off 6 bases at V and 6 bases at J, with 12 bases between the two ends. CDR3 size: 14 residues. CDR3: CASSSRGGNSPLHF. In DNA, the CDR3 is TGTGCCAGCAGCTCGAGGGGGGGTAATTCACCCCTCCACTTT.

In regard to this clone: This CDR3 is also generated by other DNA sequences in the sample. V usage is TRBV28 and J usage is TRBJ1-1; possible D gene TRBD1, 6 bases. The CDR3 contains 15 residues. Between the trimmed V and J ends, which lost 5 bases and 4 bases, there was a span of 17 bases. The germline V gene has CDR1 MDHEN and CDR2 SYDVKM. Here the CDR3 reads CASSLSPGAGTEAFF. CDR3 DNA: TGTGCCAGCAGTCTCTCCCCAGGGGCGGGCACTGAAGCTTTCTTT. Supplemented by reference TRBV28 and TRBJ1-1, the full variable domain reads DVKVTQSSRYLVKRTGEKVFLECVQDMDHENMFWYRQDPGLGLRLIYFSYDVKMKEKGDIPEGYSVSREKKERFSLILESASTNQTSMYLCASSLSPGAGTEAFFGQGTRLTVV.

This chain joins TRBV9 and TRBJ2-1; TRBD2 matches 10 bases. The CDR3 length is 16 residues. V was clipped by 4 bases and J by 7 bases; unmatched bases: 11. Germline CDR1 is SGDLS and CDR2 is YYNGEE. Here the CDR3 reads CASSLGASGGGNEQFF. The CDR3, as DNA: TGTGCCAGCAGCCTCGGGGCTAGCGGGGGTGGAAATGAGCAGTTCTTC.

The chain recombines TRBV7-9 with TRBJ2-5, with D perhaps TRBD1 (5 bases). The CDR3 is 13 residues long. V was pared by 4 bases and J by 5 bases, with 11 bases between. CDR1 and CDR2 (germline): SEHNR, FQNEAQ (reference sequence). The CDR3 DNA reads TGTGCCAGCAGCTCCGCAGGGTTGGAGACCCAGTACTTC. Protein sequence: CASSSAGLETQYF. The full variable domain, its missing parts supplied by reference TRBV7-9 and TRBJ2-5, is DTGVSQNPRHKITKRGQNVTFRCDPISEHNRLYWYRQTLGQGPEFLTYFQNEAQLEKSRLLSDRFSAERPKGSFSTLEIQRTEQGDSAMYLCASSSAGLETQYFGPGTRLLVL.

Note on this clone: This sample includes further DNA sequences coding for the same CDR3. The V gene is TRBV2, the J gene TRBJ2-2, with TRBD2 identical over 10 bases. This CDR3 region has 15 residues. Germline V gene lookup returns CDR1 SNHLY and CDR2 FYNNEI. V was pared by 5 bases and J by 5 bases, with 5 bases of the junction left unmatched. The CDR3 region has the DNA TGTGCCAGCAGTCTTCTAGCGGGAGATACCGGGGAGCTGTTTTTT. Its translation: CASSLLAGDTGELFF.

The J gene is TRBJ1-5, the V gene TRBV27; 8 bases are a match to TRBD1. This CDR3 region has 14 residues. Germline loops: CDR1 MNHEY, CDR2 SMNVEV (reference sequence). V shed 6 bases, J shed 5 bases, and the junction held 6 bases outside the gene matches. The chain's CDR3 is CASSLTGGDQPQHF. The CDR3, as DNA: TGTGCCAGCAGCCTAACAGGGGGAGATCAGCCCCAGCATTTT.

The chain joins TRBV2 to TRBJ1-3; TRBD1 is a possible D gene (6 bases). This CDR3 region has 14 residues. Trimming removed 4 bases from V and 7 bases from J, with 14 bases in between. Per the germline V gene, CDR1 is SNHLY and CDR2 is FYNNEI. CDR3 protein: CASSVGLRGNTIYF. The CDR3 bases are TGTGCCAGCAGTGTCGGCCTGAGGGGGAACACCATATATTTT.

The V and J genes are TRBV7-8 and TRBJ2-5, with 15 bases aligning to TRBD2. V gave up 2 bases and J gave up 2 bases; unmatched junction bases: 6. CDR1 is SGHVS and CDR2 is FQNEAQ in the germline V gene. The CDR3 sequence is 18 residues long. The CDR3 DNA reads TGTGCCAGCAGCTTATCGGGACTAGCGGGAGGAGAGCAAGAGACCCAGTACTTC. Encoded protein: CASSLSGLAGGEQETQYF.

The chain couples TRBV2 to TRBJ1-1, with 7 bases identical to TRBD1. J was trimmed by 4 bases and V by 5 bases; bases with no gene match: 7. Germline V gene sequence: CDR1 SNHLY, CDR2 FYNNEI. The CDR3 has 14 amino acids. CDR3 residues: CASSLRTGFTEAFF. The CDR3 nucleotides read TGTGCCAGCAGTCTTAGGACAGGCTTCACTGAAGCTTTCTTT.

The genes are TRBV5-1 and TRBJ2-1, with 9 bases that match TRBD1. Trimming cost V 2 bases and J 6 bases; bases outside gene matches: 9. The CDR3 spans 16 residues. Germline V lookup: CDR1 SGHRS, CDR2 YFSETQ. CDR3 sequence: CASSFKAGTGFNEQFF. The CDR3 DNA is TGCGCCAGCAGCTTTAAGGCCGGGACAGGGTTCAATGAGCAGTTCTTC. Full variable domain (remainder filled in from reference TRBV5-1 and TRBJ2-1): KAGVTQTPRYLIKTRGQQVTLSCSPISGHRSVSWYQQTPGQGLQFLFEYFSETQRNKGNFPGRFSGRQFSNSRSEMNVSTLELGDSALYLCASSFKAGTGFNEQFFGPGTRLTVL.

This clone was recorded once. The V call is TRBV24-1, the J call TRBJ1-5; a possible D gene is TRBD1 (5 bases). The V and J ends lost 3 bases and 10 bases respectively, with 18 bases between them. CDR1 KGHDR and CDR2 SFDVKD come from the germline V gene. The CDR3 covers 15 residues. In nucleotides, the CDR3 is TGTGCCACCAGTGATGAGACGGACGGGGGTAGTCCCCAGCATTTT. Translation: CATSDETDGGSPQHF.

This chain connects TRBV12-3 or TRBV12-4 to TRBJ2-5; the D is unclear. The V end lost 2 bases, the J end lost 2 bases, and 6 bases lay between the germline ends. CDR3 size: 13 residues. As DNA, the CDR3 is TGTGCCAGCAGTTTAACTTTTCAAGAGACCCAGTACTTC. Translated: CASSLTFQETQYF.

The rearrangement joins TRBV29-1 to TRBJ1-4, with 11 bases lining up with TRBD1. Germline loops: CDR1 SQVTM, CDR2 ANQGSEA. This CDR3 is built from 14 residues. J was trimmed by 3 bases and V by 7 bases; bases with no gene match: 4. This CDR3 is CSGGQGASNEKLFF. In nucleotides, the CDR3 is TGCAGCGGCGGACAGGGGGCGTCTAATGAAAAACTGTTTTTT.

The J gene is TRBJ2-3, the V gene TRBV7-3; D is perhaps TRBD2 (6 bases). Trimming took off 1 base at V and 2 bases at J, with 10 bases between the two ends. The CDR3 loop spans 15 amino acids. Germline-derived CDR1 and CDR2 are SGHTA and FQGTGA. CDR3 bases: TGTGCCAGCAGCTTAAGTGGCGGGGCCACAGATACGCAGTATTTT. It specifies CASSLSGGATDTQYF.

Ten or more counts support this clone. The chain combines TRBV28 with TRBJ1-6; 7 bases are a match to TRBD1. The trim removed 5 bases at V and 5 bases at J, leaving 9 bases unmatched. The CDR3 contains 16 residues. Germline assignment: CDR1 MDHEN and CDR2 SYDVKM. CDR3 DNA: TGTGCCAGCAGTGCCGTATCCGGGACAGATAATTCACCCCTCCACTTT. Protein sequence: CASSAVSGTDNSPLHF.

The chain joins TRBV4-1 to TRBJ1-3; 7 bases fit TRBD1. With 4 bases clipped from V and 4 bases from J, the junction kept 7 bases outside the gene matches. The germline CDR1 and CDR2 sequences are MGHRA and YSYEKL. CDR3 length equals 15 residues. The CDR3 DNA follows: TGCGCCAGCAGCCCAACAGGGGCTTCCGGAAACACCATATATTTT. Translation: CASSPTGASGNTIYF.

This chain links TRBV28 with TRBJ1-5; tentatively, D is TRBD1 (6 bases). This CDR3 has 14 amino acids. V lost 7 bases, J lost 5 bases, and 15 bases lay in between. Germline assignment: CDR1 MDHEN and CDR2 SYDVKM. The DNA of the CDR3 is TGTGCCAGCAACCAGGGGCGTGGGGATCAGCCCCAGCATTTT. It specifies CASNQGRGDQPQHF.

This clone was counted a few times. The chain links TRBV28 to TRBJ2-7; 7 bases map to TRBD1. This CDR3 has 15 residues. The V segment lost 6 bases and the J segment 5 bases; nucleotides outside the gene matches: 13. Germline loops: CDR1 MDHEN, CDR2 SYDVKM. This CDR3 is CASRTTWTGPHEQYF. CDR3 nucleotides: TGTGCCAGCAGAACCACATGGACAGGACCCCACGAGCAGTACTTC.

This chain joins TRBV6-5 and TRBJ1-6; 8 bases fit TRBD1. Germline V gene data show CDR1 as MNHEY and CDR2 as SVGAGI. The CDR3 has 15 residues. The trim removed 5 bases at V and 6 bases at J, leaving 6 bases unmatched. The CDR3 sequence is CASSKQGGTNSPLHF. CDR3 sequence (DNA): TGTGCCAGCAGTAAACAGGGGGGGACTAATTCACCCCTCCACTTT.

The chain combines TRBV4-2 with TRBJ2-7; 10 bases match TRBD2. V shed 4 bases, J shed 5 bases, and the junction held 11 bases outside the gene matches. The germline CDR1 and CDR2 sequences are LGHNA and YNFKEQ. CDR3 length: 16 residues. The CDR3 nucleotides read TGTGCCAGCAGCCGGACAGGAGCGGGAGGGGAGGACGAGCAGTACTTC. Translating it yields CASSRTGAGGEDEQYF.

This rearrangement joins TRBV7-3 to TRBJ2-1; D gene uncertain. This CDR3 has 13 residues. Trimming shortened V by 1 base and J by 5 bases, and 6 bases separated the two germline ends. Germline values: CDR1 SGHTA, CDR2 FQGTGA. DNA of the CDR3: TGTGCCAGCAGCTTAAGTCTTAACAATGAGCAGTTCTTC. It yields the protein CASSLSLNNEQFF.

This clone was recorded a few times. The chain joins TRBV15 to TRBJ2-3; maybe TRBD1 (5 bases). The CDR3 length is 16 residues. CDR1 and CDR2 from the germline V gene are LNHNV and YYDKDF (reference sequence). V lost 0 bases to trimming and J lost 1 base, with 11 bases between them. The CDR3: CATSRERGRGTDTQYF. Here the CDR3 DNA reads TGTGCCACCAGCAGAGAAAGAGGCAGGGGCACAGATACGCAGTATTTT.

This clone was found a few times. This chain uses TRBV19 with TRBJ2-3; 12 nucleotides match TRBD1. Trimming at V came to 6 bases and at J to 3 bases, leaving 16 bases not matched to a gene. The CDR3 consists of 19 residues. Germline CDR1 LNHDA, CDR2 SQIVND (reference sequence). The chain's CDR3 is CASRRTGQGARWWTDTQYF. The DNA for the CDR3 is TGTGCCAGTAGGAGAACGGGACAGGGGGCGAGATGGTGGACAGATACGCAGTATTTT.

The gene calls are TRBV2 and TRBJ1-4, with D perhaps TRBD1 (5 bases). The V gene's germline CDR1 is SNHLY and CDR2 FYNNEI. The CDR3 spans 15 residues. Trimming stripped 6 bases from V and 3 bases from J, with 14 bases between. The DNA for the CDR3 is TGTGCCAGCAGCAAACAGACAGCTCCTAATGAAAAACTGTTTTTT. It yields the protein CASSKQTAPNEKLFF.

This clone came up once. The chain combines TRBV6-5 with TRBJ2-1, with D maybe TRBD2 (6 bases). The CDR3 covers 14 residues. CDR1 is MNHEY, CDR2 SVGAGI, per germline. V lost 8 bases and J 7 bases, leaving 18 bases between the germline ends. The CDR3 DNA sequence: TGTGCCAGCCGTAGCGGCAGCGTTTGGAATGAGCAGTTCTTC. This encodes CASRSGSVWNEQFF.

The chain recombines TRBV7-8 with TRBJ2-1; TRBD1 matches 7 bases. Germline trimming cut 5 bases from V and 2 bases from J; bases unmatched to any gene: 9. This CDR3 comprises 16 residues. Looked up from germline, CDR1 is SGHVS and CDR2 is FQNEAQ. The CDR3 DNA reads TGTGCCAGCAGCGCCGGCCCCGGGACAGCCTACAATGAGCAGTTCTTC. This translates into CASSAGPGTAYNEQFF.

The rearrangement joins TRBV7-9 to TRBJ1-4, with D possibly matching TRBD1 (5 bases). The CDR3 spans 15 residues. Germline V gives CDR1 SEHNR, CDR2 FQNEAQ (reference sequence). Trimming pared 5 bases from V and 6 bases from J, leaving 16 bases between. In nucleotides, the CDR3 is TGTGCCAGCAGCAAGAATCGGGGGGGAGATGAAAAACTGTTTTTT. Amino acid sequence: CASSKNRGGDEKLFF.

V gene TRBV2 combines with J gene TRBJ2-1; 12 bases are a match to TRBD2. Germline-derived CDR1 and CDR2 are SNHLY and FYNNEI. V lost 7 bases to trimming and J lost 0 bases; unmatched junction nucleotides: 10. The CDR3 has 18 amino acids. The CDR3 reads CASKPLAGGPGSYNEQFF. The CDR3, as DNA: TGTGCCAGCAAACCTCTAGCGGGGGGGCCTGGCTCCTACAATGAGCAGTTCTTC.

This chain uses TRBV14 with TRBJ2-1, with 9 bases aligning to TRBD2. CDR1 SGHDN and CDR2 FVKESK come from the germline V gene. The CDR3 is made up of 15 amino acids. J was trimmed by 2 bases and V by 5 bases; bases with no gene match: 4. The CDR3 reads CASSYSGGPYNEQFF. The CDR3 DNA sequence: TGTGCCAGCAGCTATAGCGGGGGCCCCTACAATGAGCAGTTCTTC. The variable domain in full, with the rest retrieved from reference TRBV14 and TRBJ2-1, is EAGVTQFPSHSVIEKGQTVTLRCDPISGHDNLYWYRRVMGKEIKFLLHFVKESKQDESGMPNNRFLAERTGGTYSTLKVQPAELEDSGVYFCASSYSGGPYNEQFFGPGTRLTVL.

The rearrangement links TRBV25-1 to TRBJ2-7; maybe TRBD2 (6 bases). CDR1 is MGHDK, CDR2 SYGVNS, per germline. Trimming took 8 bases from V and 7 from J, leaving 27 bases between them. This CDR3 is 16 amino acids long. The CDR3 loop is CASGRGPLTGEREQYF. Written as DNA, the CDR3 is TGTGCCAGCGGACGAGGGCCGCTGACGGGAGAGAGGGAGCAGTACTTC.